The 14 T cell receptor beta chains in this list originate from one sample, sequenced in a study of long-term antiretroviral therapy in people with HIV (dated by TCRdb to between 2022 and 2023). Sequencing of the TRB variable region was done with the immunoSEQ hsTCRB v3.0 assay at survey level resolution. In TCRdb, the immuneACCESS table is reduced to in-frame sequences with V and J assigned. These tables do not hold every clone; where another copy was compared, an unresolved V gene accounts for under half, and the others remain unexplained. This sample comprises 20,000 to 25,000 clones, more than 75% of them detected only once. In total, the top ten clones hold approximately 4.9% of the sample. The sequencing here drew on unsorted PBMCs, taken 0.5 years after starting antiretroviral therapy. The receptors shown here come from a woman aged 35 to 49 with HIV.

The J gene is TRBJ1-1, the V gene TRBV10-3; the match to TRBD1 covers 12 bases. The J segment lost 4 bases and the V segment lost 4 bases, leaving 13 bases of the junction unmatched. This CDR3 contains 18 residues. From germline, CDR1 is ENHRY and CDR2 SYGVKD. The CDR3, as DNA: TGTGCCATCAGTGGGGGATTACGGGACAGGGGGCGCGGCACTGAAGCTTTCTTT. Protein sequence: CAISGGLRDRGRGTEAFF.

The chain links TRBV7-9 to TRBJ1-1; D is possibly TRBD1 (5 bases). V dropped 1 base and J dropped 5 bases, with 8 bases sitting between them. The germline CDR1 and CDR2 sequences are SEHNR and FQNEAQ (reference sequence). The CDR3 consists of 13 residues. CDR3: CASSLGGGTEAFF. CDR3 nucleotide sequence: TGTGCCAGCAGCTTAGGCGGGGGTACTGAAGCTTTCTTT. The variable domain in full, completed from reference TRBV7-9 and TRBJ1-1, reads DTGVSQNPRHKITKRGQNVTFRCDPISEHNRLYWYRQTLGQGPEFLTYFQNEAQLEKSRLLSDRFSAERPKGSFSTLEIQRTEQGDSAMYLCASSLGGGTEAFFGQGTRLTVV.

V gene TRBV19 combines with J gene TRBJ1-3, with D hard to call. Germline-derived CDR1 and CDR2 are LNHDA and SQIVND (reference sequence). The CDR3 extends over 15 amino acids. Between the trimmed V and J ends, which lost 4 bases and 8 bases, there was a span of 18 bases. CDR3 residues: CASSTLNSAGDTIYF. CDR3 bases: TGTGCCAGTAGTACCCTGAACAGCGCCGGGGACACCATATATTTT. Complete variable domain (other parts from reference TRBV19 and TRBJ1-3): DGGITQSPKYLFRKEGQNVTLSCEQNLNHDAMYWYRQDPGQGLRLIYYSQIVNDFQKGDIAEGYSVSREKKESFPLTVTSAQKNPTAFYLCASSTLNSAGDTIYFGEGSWLTVV.

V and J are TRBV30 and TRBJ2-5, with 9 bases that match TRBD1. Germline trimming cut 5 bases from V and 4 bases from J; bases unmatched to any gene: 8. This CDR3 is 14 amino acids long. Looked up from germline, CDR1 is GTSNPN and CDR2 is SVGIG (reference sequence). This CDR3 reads CAWGLGQGRETQYF. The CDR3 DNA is TGTGCCTGGGGATTAGGACAGGGGAGAGAGACCCAGTACTTC.

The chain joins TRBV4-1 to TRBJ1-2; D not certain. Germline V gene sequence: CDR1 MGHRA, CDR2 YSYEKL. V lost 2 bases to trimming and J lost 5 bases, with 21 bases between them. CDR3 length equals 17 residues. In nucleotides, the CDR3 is TGCGCCAGCAGCCAACCAACCCGGACTCGTCGTGGGTATGGCTACACCTTC. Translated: CASSQPTRTRRGYGYTF.

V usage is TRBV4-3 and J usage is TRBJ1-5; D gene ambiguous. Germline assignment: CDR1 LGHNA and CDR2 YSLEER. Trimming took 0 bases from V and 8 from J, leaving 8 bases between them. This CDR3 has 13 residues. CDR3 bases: TGCGCCAGCAGCCAAGATTTAAGGAAGCCCCAGCATTTT. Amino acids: CASSQDLRKPQHF.

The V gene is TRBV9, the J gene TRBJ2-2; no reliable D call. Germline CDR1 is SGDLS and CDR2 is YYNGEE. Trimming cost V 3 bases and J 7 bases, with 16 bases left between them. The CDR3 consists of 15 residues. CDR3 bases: TGTGCCAGCAGCGATAGCCCAGGACCGGACGGGGAGCTGTTTTTT. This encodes CASSDSPGPDGELFF.

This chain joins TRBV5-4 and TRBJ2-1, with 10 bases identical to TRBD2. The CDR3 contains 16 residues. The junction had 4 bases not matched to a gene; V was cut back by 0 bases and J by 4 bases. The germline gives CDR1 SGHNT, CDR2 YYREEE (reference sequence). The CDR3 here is CASSLGLAGHYNEQFF. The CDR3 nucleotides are TGTGCCAGCAGCTTGGGACTAGCGGGTCATTACAATGAGCAGTTCTTC.

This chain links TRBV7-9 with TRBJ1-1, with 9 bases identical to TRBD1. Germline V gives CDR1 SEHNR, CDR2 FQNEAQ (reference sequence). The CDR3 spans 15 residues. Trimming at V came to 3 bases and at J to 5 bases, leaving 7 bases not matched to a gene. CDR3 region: CASSFGTGKGTEAFF. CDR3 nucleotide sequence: TGTGCCAGCAGCTTCGGGACAGGGAAAGGGACTGAAGCTTTCTTT.

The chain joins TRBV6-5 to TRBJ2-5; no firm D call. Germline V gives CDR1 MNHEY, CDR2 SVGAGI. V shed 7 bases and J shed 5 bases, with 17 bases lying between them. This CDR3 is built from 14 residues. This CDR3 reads CASTESVDPETQYF. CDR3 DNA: TGTGCCAGCACGGAGAGTGTGGACCCGGAGACCCAGTACTTC.

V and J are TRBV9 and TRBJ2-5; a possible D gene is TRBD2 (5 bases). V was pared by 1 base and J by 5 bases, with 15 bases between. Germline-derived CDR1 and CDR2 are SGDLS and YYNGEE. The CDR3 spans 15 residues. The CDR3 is CASSVSVGSGETQYF. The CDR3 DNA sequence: TGTGCCAGCAGCGTATCCGTCGGGTCGGGGGAGACCCAGTACTTC.

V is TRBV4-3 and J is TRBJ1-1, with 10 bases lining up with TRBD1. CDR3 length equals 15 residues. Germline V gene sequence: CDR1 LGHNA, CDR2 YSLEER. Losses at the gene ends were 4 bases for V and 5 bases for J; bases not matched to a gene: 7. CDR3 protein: CASSRGWTGGTEAFF. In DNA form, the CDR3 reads TGCGCCAGCAGCCGGGGATGGACAGGGGGAACTGAAGCTTTCTTT.

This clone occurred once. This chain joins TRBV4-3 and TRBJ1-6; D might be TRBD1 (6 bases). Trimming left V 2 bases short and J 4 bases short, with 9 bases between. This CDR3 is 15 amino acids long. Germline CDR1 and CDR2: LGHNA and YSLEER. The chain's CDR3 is CASSQQQGYNSPLHF. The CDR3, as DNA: TGCGCCAGCAGCCAACAACAGGGATATAATTCACCCCTCCACTTT.

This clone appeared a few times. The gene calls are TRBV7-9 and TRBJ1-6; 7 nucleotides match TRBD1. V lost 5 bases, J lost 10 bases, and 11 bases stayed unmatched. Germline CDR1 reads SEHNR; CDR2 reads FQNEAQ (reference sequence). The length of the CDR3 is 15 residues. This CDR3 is CASSLPWRGPSPLHF. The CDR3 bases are TGTGCCAGCAGCCTCCCATGGAGGGGGCCATCACCCCTCCACTTT.